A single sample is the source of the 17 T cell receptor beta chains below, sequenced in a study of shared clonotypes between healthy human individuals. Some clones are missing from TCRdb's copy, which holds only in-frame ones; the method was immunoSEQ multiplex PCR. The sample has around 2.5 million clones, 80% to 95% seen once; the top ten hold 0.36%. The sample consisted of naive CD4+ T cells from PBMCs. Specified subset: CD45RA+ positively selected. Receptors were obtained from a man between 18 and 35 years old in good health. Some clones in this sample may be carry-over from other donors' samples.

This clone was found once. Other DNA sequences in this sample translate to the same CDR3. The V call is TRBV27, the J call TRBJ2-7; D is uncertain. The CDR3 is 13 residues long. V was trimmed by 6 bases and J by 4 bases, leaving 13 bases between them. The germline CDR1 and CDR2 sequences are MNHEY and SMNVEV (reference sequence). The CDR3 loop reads CASRRRNRYEQYF. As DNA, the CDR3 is TGTGCCAGCAGGCGGCGGAACCGTTACGAGCAGTACTTC.

The CDR3 sequence is CASSPSDRVSNTEAFF. The CDR3 DNA follows: TGTGCCAGCAGTCCATCGGACAGGGTATCGAACACTGAAGCTTTCTTT. V and J are TRBV27 and TRBJ1-1; 8 nucleotides match TRBD1. The CDR3 loop spans 16 amino acids. Trimming took 5 bases from V and 1 from J; bases not matched to a gene: 9. Germline CDR1 is MNHEY and CDR2 is SMNVEV (reference sequence).

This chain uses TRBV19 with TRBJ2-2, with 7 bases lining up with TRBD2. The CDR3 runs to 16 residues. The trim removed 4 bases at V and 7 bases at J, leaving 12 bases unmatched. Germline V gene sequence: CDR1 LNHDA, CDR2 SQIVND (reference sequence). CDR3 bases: TGTGCCAGTAGTAACGTTCGGGCGGGAGCAAGCGGGGAGCTGTTTTTT. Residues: CASSNVRAGASGELFF.

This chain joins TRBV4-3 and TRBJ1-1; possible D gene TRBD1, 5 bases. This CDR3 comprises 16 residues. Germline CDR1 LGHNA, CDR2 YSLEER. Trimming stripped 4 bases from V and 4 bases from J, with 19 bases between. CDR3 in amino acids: CASSRNPWQGGTEAFF. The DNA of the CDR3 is TGCGCCAGCAGCCGCAACCCGTGGCAGGGCGGCACTGAAGCTTTCTTT.

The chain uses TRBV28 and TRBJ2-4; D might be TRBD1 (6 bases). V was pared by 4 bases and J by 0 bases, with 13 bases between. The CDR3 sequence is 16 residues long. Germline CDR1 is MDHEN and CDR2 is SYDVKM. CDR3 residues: CASSSTGPLAKNIQYF. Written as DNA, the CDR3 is TGTGCCAGCAGTTCCACAGGGCCCTTAGCCAAAAACATTCAGTACTTC.

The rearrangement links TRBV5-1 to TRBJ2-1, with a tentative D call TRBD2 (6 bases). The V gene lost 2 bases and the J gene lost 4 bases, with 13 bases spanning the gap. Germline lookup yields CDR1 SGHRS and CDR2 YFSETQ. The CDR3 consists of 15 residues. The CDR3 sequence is CASSFSGDTYNEQFF. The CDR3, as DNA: TGCGCCAGCAGCTTTTCGGGAGATACTTACAATGAGCAGTTCTTC.

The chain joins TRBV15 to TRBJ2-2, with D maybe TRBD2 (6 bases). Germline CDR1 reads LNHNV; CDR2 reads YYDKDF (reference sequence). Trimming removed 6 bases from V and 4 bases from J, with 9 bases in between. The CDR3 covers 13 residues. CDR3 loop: CATSVGGTGELFF. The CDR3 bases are TGTGCCACCAGTGTGGGGGGCACCGGGGAGCTGTTTTTT.

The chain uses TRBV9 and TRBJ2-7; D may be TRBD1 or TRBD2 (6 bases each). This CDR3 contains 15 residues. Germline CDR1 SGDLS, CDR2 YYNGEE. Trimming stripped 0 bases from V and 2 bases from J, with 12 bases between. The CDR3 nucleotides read TGTGCCAGCAGCGTAGGCGGGGCAGGGGCCTACGAGCAGTACTTC. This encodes CASSVGGAGAYEQYF.

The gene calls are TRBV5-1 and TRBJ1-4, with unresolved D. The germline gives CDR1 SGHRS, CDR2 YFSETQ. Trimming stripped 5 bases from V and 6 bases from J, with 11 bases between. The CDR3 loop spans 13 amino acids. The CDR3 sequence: CASSTPPDEKLFF. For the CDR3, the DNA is TGCGCCAGCAGTACCCCCCCCGATGAAAAACTGTTTTTT.

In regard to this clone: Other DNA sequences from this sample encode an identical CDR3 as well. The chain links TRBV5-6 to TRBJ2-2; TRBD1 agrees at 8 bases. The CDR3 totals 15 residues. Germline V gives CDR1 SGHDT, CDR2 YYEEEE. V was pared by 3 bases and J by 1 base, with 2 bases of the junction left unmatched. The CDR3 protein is CASSSGQVNTGELFF. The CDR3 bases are TGTGCCAGCAGCTCGGGACAGGTGAACACCGGGGAGCTGTTTTTT.

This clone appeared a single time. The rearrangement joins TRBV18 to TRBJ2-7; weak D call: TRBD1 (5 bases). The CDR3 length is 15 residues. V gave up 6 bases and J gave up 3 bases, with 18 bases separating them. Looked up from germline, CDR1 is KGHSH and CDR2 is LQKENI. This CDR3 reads CASSPGRAQGYEQYF. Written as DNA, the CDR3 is TGTGCCAGCTCCCCAGGACGCGCCCAGGGCTACGAGCAGTACTTC. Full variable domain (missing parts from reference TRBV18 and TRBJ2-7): NAGVMQNPRHLVRRRGQEARLRCSPMKGHSHVYWYRQLPEEGLKFMVYLQKENIIDESGMPKERFSAEFPKEGPSILRIQQVVRGDSAAYFCASSPGRAQGYEQYFGPGTRLTVT.

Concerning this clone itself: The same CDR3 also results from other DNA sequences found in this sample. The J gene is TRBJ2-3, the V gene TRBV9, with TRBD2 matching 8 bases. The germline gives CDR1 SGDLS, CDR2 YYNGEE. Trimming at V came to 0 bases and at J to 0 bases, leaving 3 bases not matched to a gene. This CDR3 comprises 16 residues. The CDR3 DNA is TGTGCCAGCAGCGTAGGGGCTAGCGGGAGCACAGATACGCAGTATTTT. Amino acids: CASSVGASGSTDTQYF.

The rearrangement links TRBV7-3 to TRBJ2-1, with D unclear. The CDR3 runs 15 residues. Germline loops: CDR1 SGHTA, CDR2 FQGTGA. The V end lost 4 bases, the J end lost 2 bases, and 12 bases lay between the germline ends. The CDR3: CASSSTAVPYNEQFF. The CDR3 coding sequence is TGTGCCAGCAGCTCTACGGCGGTACCCTACAATGAGCAGTTCTTC.

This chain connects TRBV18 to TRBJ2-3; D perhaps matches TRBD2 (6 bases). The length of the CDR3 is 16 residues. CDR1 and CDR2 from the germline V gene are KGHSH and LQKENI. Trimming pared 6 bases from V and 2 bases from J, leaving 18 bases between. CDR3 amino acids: CASSLGLAVATDTQYF. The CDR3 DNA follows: TGTGCCAGCTCTCTGGGCTTAGCGGTTGCCACAGATACGCAGTATTTT.

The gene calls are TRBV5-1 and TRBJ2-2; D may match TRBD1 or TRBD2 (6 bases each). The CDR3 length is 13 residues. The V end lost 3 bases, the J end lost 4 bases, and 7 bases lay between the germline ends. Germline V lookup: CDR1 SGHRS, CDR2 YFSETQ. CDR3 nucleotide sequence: TGCGCCAGCAGCTGGGGGGCCACCGGGGAGCTGTTTTTT. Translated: CASSWGATGELFF.

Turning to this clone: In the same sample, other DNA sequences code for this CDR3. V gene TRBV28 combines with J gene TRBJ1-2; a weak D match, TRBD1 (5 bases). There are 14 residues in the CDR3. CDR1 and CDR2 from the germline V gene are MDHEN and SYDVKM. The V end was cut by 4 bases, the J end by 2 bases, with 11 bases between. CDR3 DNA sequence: TGTGCCAGCAGTTCGGGGCAAATCAACTATGGCTACACCTTC. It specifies CASSSGQINYGYTF.

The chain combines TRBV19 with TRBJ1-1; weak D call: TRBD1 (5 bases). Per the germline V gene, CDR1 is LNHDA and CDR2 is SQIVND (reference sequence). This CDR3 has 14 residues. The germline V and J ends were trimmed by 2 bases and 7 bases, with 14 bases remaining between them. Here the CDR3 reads CASSILGASGEAFF. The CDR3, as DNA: TGTGCCAGTAGTATACTCGGGGCGTCCGGTGAAGCTTTCTTT.